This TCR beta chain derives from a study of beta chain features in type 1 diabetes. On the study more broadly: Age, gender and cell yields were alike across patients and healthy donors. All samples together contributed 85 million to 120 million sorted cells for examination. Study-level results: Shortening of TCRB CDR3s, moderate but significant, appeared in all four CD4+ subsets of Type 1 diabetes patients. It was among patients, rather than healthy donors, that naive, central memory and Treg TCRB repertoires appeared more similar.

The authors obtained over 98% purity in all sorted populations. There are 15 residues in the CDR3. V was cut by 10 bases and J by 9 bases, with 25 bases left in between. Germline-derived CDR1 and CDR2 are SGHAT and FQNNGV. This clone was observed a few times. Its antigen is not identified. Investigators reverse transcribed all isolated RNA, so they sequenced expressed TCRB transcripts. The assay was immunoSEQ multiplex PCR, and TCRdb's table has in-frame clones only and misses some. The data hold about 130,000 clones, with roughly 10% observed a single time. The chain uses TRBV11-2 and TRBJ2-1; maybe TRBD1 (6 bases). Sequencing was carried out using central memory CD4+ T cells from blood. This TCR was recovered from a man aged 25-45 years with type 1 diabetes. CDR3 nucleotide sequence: TGTGCCACTTTTGGGGGCTCCTTCGGGTTGGGTGAGCAGTTCTTC. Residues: CATFGGSFGLGEQFF. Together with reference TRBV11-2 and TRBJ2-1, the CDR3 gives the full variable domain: EAGVAQSPRYKIIEKRQSVAFWCNPISGHATLYWYQQILGQGPKLLIQFQNNGVVDDSQLPKDRFSAERLKGVDSTLKIQPAKLEDSAVYLCATFGGSFGLGEQFFGPGTRLTVL.